This T cell receptor (beta chain) was retrieved from a study of early T cells in non-severe SARS-CoV-2 infection. Whole-study results and caveats: Sequences matched to VDJdb favored anti-spike CD8 responses, while private and CD4 specificities were missed.

TCRdb itself ran the 5' RACE reads through MiXCR, one entry per CDR3 protein. The sample consists of about 42,000 distinct CDR3 sequences, about 7% of them appearing once. Concerning this clonotype itself: Its specificity is unknown.

Material: whole blood. The receptor was isolated from an adult who was a healthcare worker with PCR-confirmed SARS-CoV-2 infection or an uninfected control (not recorded which).

For the CDR3, the DNA is TGTGCCAGCAGCTCCACGATGAACACTGAAGCTTTCTTT. It encodes CASSSTMNTEAFF. J is TRBJ1-1 and V is TRBV13; D ambiguous. This CDR3 comprises 13 residues. Between the trimmed V and J ends, which lost 4 bases and 0 bases, there was a span of 6 bases. The germline V gene has CDR1 PRHDT and CDR2 FYEKMQ (reference sequence).